A single sample gave rise to the 6 T cell receptor beta chains below, sequenced in a study of T cell repertoires in cytomegalovirus infection. TCRdb reanalysed the reads using MiXCR and keeps one entry per CDR3 protein. The table records over 250,000 distinct CDR3 sequences, roughly a fifth of them present only once. Antigens of these TCRs are unknown. The sequencing here drew on cultured PBMCs, taken from culture after CMV antigen stimulation. These receptors were obtained from a human donor in good health (CMV status not recorded). Some clones in this sample may be carry-over from other donors' samples.

This clonotype was observed a handful of times. V is TRBV4-1 and J is TRBJ1-2; D uncertain. Germline CDR1 reads MGHRA; CDR2 reads YSYEKL. Trimming left V 2 bases short and J 8 bases short, with 18 bases between. The CDR3 spans 15 residues. CDR3 in amino acids: CASSQSERVERGYTF. In DNA, the CDR3 is TGCGCCAGCAGCCAATCAGAACGGGTAGAACGGGGCTACACCTTC.

The chain combines TRBV7-8 with TRBJ2-7; TRBD2 matches at 10 bases. The CDR3 covers 15 residues. Germline loops: CDR1 SGHVS, CDR2 FQNEAQ. The V and J ends lost 2 bases and 4 bases, in that order; junction bases with no gene match: 5. CDR3 sequence: CASSLQAGGPYEQYV. CDR3 nucleotide sequence: TGTGCCAGCAGCTTACAAGCGGGAGGGCCGTACGAGCAGTACGTC.

This clonotype was detected ten times or more. CDR3 sequence: CASSLGGILGDTQYF. The CDR3 region has the DNA TGTGCCAGCAGCTTAGGTGGAATTCTGGGGGATACGCAGTATTTT. The V and J genes are TRBV11-2 and TRBJ2-3, with unresolved D. The CDR3 totals 15 residues. CDR1 SGHAT and CDR2 FQNNGV come from the germline V gene. V was clipped by 1 base and J by 6 bases, with 14 bases between them.

This clonotype appeared many times. J is TRBJ2-5 and V is TRBV7-8; D may be TRBD1 (5 bases). This CDR3 has 13 residues. Per germline, CDR1 SGHVS and CDR2 FQNEAQ. V lost 2 bases to trimming and J lost 3 bases, with 7 bases between them. The CDR3 DNA reads as TGTGCCAGCAGCTTACTCAGGGAAGAGACCCAGTACTTC. This encodes CASSLLREETQYF.

This clonotype was counted only a few times. The J gene is TRBJ2-2, the V gene TRBV11-3; 9 bases are shared with TRBD1. Germline trimming cut 5 bases from V and 4 bases from J; bases unmatched to any gene: 11. Germline CDR1 is SGHNT and CDR2 is YENEEA. The CDR3 length is 17 residues. CDR3 amino acids: CASSKPPGQGLTGELFF. The CDR3 DNA reads as TGTGCCAGCAGCAAGCCCCCGGGACAGGGACTCACCGGGGAGCTGTTTTTT.

This clonotype was recorded a few times. This rearrangement joins TRBV12-3 or TRBV12-4 to TRBJ2-5, with D possibly matching TRBD2 (6 bases). V was shortened by 3 bases and J by 7 bases, with 12 bases between the two germline ends. CDR3 length: 13 residues. This CDR3 reads CASSLRTGGTQYF. CDR3 nucleotides: TGTGCCAGCAGTTTGAGAACCGGGGGGACCCAGTACTTC.